This T cell receptor (beta chain) originates from a study of T cell changes during pregnancy in multiple sclerosis. Clones were read by immunoSEQ multiplex PCR, and TCRdb kept only the in-frame ones, dropping some. The repertoire holds around 31,000 clones, with 90% as singletons. CDR1 is MNHEY and CDR2 is SMNVEV in the germline V gene (reference sequence). Trimming cost V 3 bases and J 5 bases, with 13 bases left between them. CDR3 length equals 14 residues. Sequences were derived from CD8+ T cells from peripheral blood mononuclear cells, sampled in the second trimester of pregnancy. The chain carries TRBV27 and TRBJ1-1; D might be TRBD1 (5 bases). This TCR derives from a female donor with multiple sclerosis, enrolled in a pregnancy study. In DNA, the CDR3 is TGTGCCAGCAGTTTCCAGGGTTACGGAACTGAAGCTTTCTTT. This translates into CASSFQGYGTEAFF.